Following are 27 T cell receptor beta chains from one sample sequenced in a study of blood T cells in healthy people across ages. A second about 6 to 12 cycle PCR used barcoded and J-beta primers. TCRdb processed the 5' RACE reads anew with MiXCR; each CDR3 protein has one entry. This sample has about 290,000 distinct CDR3 sequences; roughly a quarter occur once, and the top ten carry roughly 30%. Sample: blood. The receptors stem from a woman aged 70 to 79 in good health.

This clonotype came up a few times. This chain connects TRBV6-1 to TRBJ1-4; TRBD1 matches at 7 bases. The V gene end was trimmed by 2 bases and the J gene end by 0 bases; junction bases not matched to a gene: 6. The germline gives CDR1 MNHNS, CDR2 SASEGT. The CDR3 length is 17 residues. CDR3 loop: CASSERQGRATNEKLFF. Written as DNA, the CDR3 is TGTGCCAGCAGTGAAAGACAGGGCAGGGCAACTAATGAAAAACTGTTTTTT.

The sample holds a few counts of this clonotype. The junction does not match germline at one end; this may be a read error. The J gene is TRBJ2-5, the V gene TRBV29-1; perhaps TRBD2 as D (7 bases). The assigned J gene may be wrong: the sequence end matches TRBJ2-7 better. The CDR3 extends over 14 amino acids. The germline gives CDR1 SQVTM, CDR2 ANQGSEA. CDR3 in DNA: TGCAGAGTTGGGGGGGCGGAGGCGAGCTACGAGCAGTACTTC. It is translated as CRVGGAEASYEQYF.

There are many counts of this clonotype. V and J are TRBV28 and TRBJ2-1; possible D gene TRBD2, 6 bases. The J call could be wrong; TRBJ2-5 is a better fit for the DNA end. CDR1 and CDR2 from the germline V gene are MDHEN and SYDVKM. This CDR3 contains 13 residues. The CDR3 DNA follows: TGTGCCAGCAGGGGGAGGACTTGGGAGACCCAGTACTTC. Translated, it gives CASRGRTWETQYF.

This clonotype was counted between two and nine times. The chain employs TRBV5-1 and TRBJ2-3; 7 positions match TRBD1. Germline values: CDR1 SGHRS, CDR2 YFSETQ. This CDR3 contains 16 residues. V was clipped by 4 bases and J by 2 bases; unmatched bases: 10. The CDR3 loop reads CASSDPGQTSTDTQYF. DNA of the CDR3: TGCGCCAGCAGCGATCCGGGACAGACATCCACAGATACGCAGTATTTT.

This clonotype showed up just a few times. Here the CDR3 DNA reads TGTGCCAGCAGAGGACTAGCGGGAGTAGATACGCAGTATTTT. The encoded protein is CASRGLAGVDTQYF. J is TRBJ2-3 and V is TRBV11-2, with TRBD2 identical over 13 bases. The V gene's germline CDR1 is SGHAT and CDR2 FQNNGV. The CDR3 loop spans 14 amino acids. V dropped 6 bases and J dropped 5; count of bases not matched to a gene: 2.

The genes are TRBV29-1 and TRBJ1-1; a possible D gene is TRBD1 (5 bases). Germline-derived CDR1 and CDR2 are SQVTM and ANQGSEA. Trimming stripped 6 bases from V and 1 base from J, with 15 bases between. CDR3 length: 14 amino acids. CDR3 residues: CSVRDGLKNTEAFF. CDR3 nucleotides: TGCAGCGTGAGGGACGGGCTCAAGAACACTGAAGCTTTCTTT.

The chain recombines TRBV29-1 with TRBJ2-5, with D unclear. The DNA end lines up better with TRBJ2-1; the J call may be wrong. The CDR3 has 12 amino acids. Germline CDR1 SQVTM, CDR2 ANQGSEA. The CDR3 spells CSVDGDYNEQFF. Here the CDR3 DNA reads TGCAGCGTTGATGGGGATTACAATGAGCAGTTCTTC.

V usage is TRBV12-3 or TRBV12-4 and J usage is TRBJ1-1, with D possibly being TRBD1 (6 bases). V gave up 5 bases and J gave up 9 bases, with 19 bases separating them. The CDR3 spans 14 residues. CDR3 in amino acids: CASSPGQSRGQAFF. Written as DNA, the CDR3 is TGTGCCAGCAGTCCAGGACAGTCGAGAGGTCAAGCTTTCTTT.

J is TRBJ2-2 and V is TRBV5-5; D is tentatively TRBD1 or TRBD2 (6 bases each). Germline V lookup: CDR1 SGHKS, CDR2 YYEKEE (reference sequence). The CDR3 is made up of 15 amino acids. Trimming removed 1 base at V and 2 bases at J, with 9 bases between. Written as DNA, the CDR3 is TGTGCCAGCAGCTTGCCCGGGGGCAACACCGGGGAGCTGTTTTTT. It specifies CASSLPGGNTGELFF.

This chain uses TRBV7-2 with TRBJ2-5; D is undetermined. The J call may be wrong; the DNA end is better matched by TRBJ2-7. This CDR3 has 13 residues. The germline V gene encodes CDR1 SGHTA and CDR2 FQGNSA. The CDR3 nucleotides read TGTGCCAGCAGCCTAAGCGAGACCTACGAGCAGTACTTC. This codes for CASSLSETYEQYF.

The chain combines TRBV5-1 with TRBJ1-5; 7 bases match TRBD1. The CDR3 contains 17 residues. Germline values: CDR1 SGHRS, CDR2 YFSETQ. With 7 bases clipped from V and 1 base from J, the junction kept 14 bases outside the gene matches. CDR3: CASLLGRTGTSNQPQHF. DNA for the CDR3: TGCGCCAGCCTCCTGGGCAGGACAGGCACGAGCAATCAGCCCCAGCATTTT.

This clonotype was seen only a few times. The chain employs TRBV12-3 or TRBV12-4 and TRBJ2-5; possible D gene TRBD1, 6 bases. This CDR3 is 15 amino acids long. The V gene lost 4 bases and the J gene lost 4 bases, with 16 bases spanning the gap. The CDR3 loop reads CASSSNTGSGETQYF. CDR3 nucleotides: TGTGCCAGCAGTTCGAACACAGGGTCGGGAGAGACCCAGTACTTC.

This chain uses TRBV7-2 with TRBJ2-3, with 11 bases aligning to TRBD2. Looked up from germline, CDR1 is SGHTA and CDR2 is FQGNSA. J was trimmed by 2 bases and V by 5 bases; bases with no gene match: 6. The CDR3 length is 16 residues. CDR3 amino acids: CASSPGTSGFTDTQYF. Here the CDR3 DNA reads TGTGCCAGCAGCCCCGGGACTAGCGGATTCACAGATACGCAGTATTTT.

This clonotype was detected a few times. This sequence may be a read error, since a much larger clone differs from it by one base. The gene calls are TRBV28 and TRBJ2-7; D gene uncertain. Germline V CDR1 and CDR2: MDHEN, SYDVKM. The CDR3 covers 12 residues. V lost 7 bases and J lost 3, with 10 bases in between. The CDR3 is CASKDRRYEQYF. In nucleotides, the CDR3 is TGTGCCAGCAAAGATCGTCGCTACGAGCAGTACTTC.

In DNA form, the CDR3 reads TGTGCCAGCTCACAGAACGAGAGGAGTATCGACTATGGCTACACCTTC. Translation: CASSQNERSIDYGYTF. The rearrangement joins TRBV18 to TRBJ1-2; D not certain. Germline V gene lookup returns CDR1 KGHSH and CDR2 LQKENI. The CDR3 is 16 residues long. The V gene lost 4 bases and the J gene lost 3 bases, with 18 bases spanning the gap.

This clonotype was counted many times. This sequence joins TRBV5-1 and TRBJ2-7, with 8 bases that match TRBD1. The CDR3 sequence is 13 residues long. From germline, CDR1 is SGHRS and CDR2 YFSETQ. V lost 3 bases, J lost 3 bases, and 2 bases stayed unmatched. The CDR3 sequence is CASSWTGNYEQYF. DNA of the CDR3: TGCGCCAGCAGCTGGACAGGGAACTACGAGCAGTACTTC.

The genes are TRBV29-1 and TRBJ2-3; D is undetermined. Between the trimmed V and J ends, which lost 3 bases and 2 bases, there was a span of 6 bases. Per the germline V gene, CDR1 is SQVTM and CDR2 is ANQGSEA. The length of the CDR3 is 12 residues. CDR3 in amino acids: CSVDPVTDTQYF. CDR3 DNA: TGCAGCGTTGACCCCGTCACAGATACGCAGTATTTT.

This clonotype was recorded many times. V is TRBV7-3 and J is TRBJ2-1; D is unresolved. Per germline, CDR1 SGHTA and CDR2 FQGTGA. Trimming took off 0 bases at V and 4 bases at J, with 7 bases between the two ends. The CDR3 is 14 residues long. CDR3 sequence (DNA): TGTGCCAGCAGCTTAACGGCTGGTTACAATGAGCAGTTCTTC. Residues: CASSLTAGYNEQFF.

The chain employs TRBV29-1 and TRBJ1-1; 7 nucleotides line up with TRBD1. The germline V gene has CDR1 SQVTM and CDR2 ANQGSEA. The CDR3 length is 12 residues. This CDR3 reads CSGRDSYTEAFF. The DNA of the CDR3 is TGCAGTGGTCGGGACAGCTACACTGAAGCTTTCTTT.

This clonotype came up a few times. The CDR3 DNA reads as TGTGCCAGCAGTACTGCGCGAAGGGGGGATACAGATACGCAGTATTTT. Protein: CASSTARRGDTDTQYF. The chain employs TRBV28 and TRBJ2-3; D is perhaps TRBD1 or TRBD2 (6 bases each). The germline gives CDR1 MDHEN, CDR2 SYDVKM. The length of the CDR3 is 16 residues. V lost 5 bases and J 3 bases, leaving 18 bases between the germline ends. The full variable domain, in which reference TRBV28 and TRBJ2-3 provide the parts outside the CDR3, is DVKVTQSSRYLVKRTGEKVFLECVQDMDHENMFWYRQDPGLGLRLIYFSYDVKMKEKGDIPEGYSVSREKKERFSLILESASTNQTSMYLCASSTARRGDTDTQYFGPGTRLTVL.

This clonotype has a handful of counts. The CDR3 bases are TGTGCCACGGCTTTTCGGGGACTTCTACAAGAGACCCAGTACTTC. It encodes CATAFRGLLQETQYF. The chain uses TRBV6-2 or TRBV6-3 and TRBJ2-5; tentatively, D is TRBD2 (6 bases). This CDR3 contains 15 residues. The V gene lost 10 bases and the J gene lost 2 bases, with 20 bases spanning the gap. Germline CDR1 is MNHEY and CDR2 is SVGEGT.

This clonotype occurred a few times. The CDR3 spells CASSRGLAGGSQETQYF. In DNA, the CDR3 is TGTGCCAGCAGCCGTGGGCTAGCGGGAGGTTCCCAAGAGACCCAGTACTTC. The rearrangement uses TRBV7-9 and TRBJ2-7, with 11 bases lining up with TRBD2. The J call may be wrong; the DNA end is better matched by TRBJ2-5. The CDR3 totals 17 residues. The germline V gene encodes CDR1 SEHNR and CDR2 FQNEAQ (reference sequence).

This chain joins TRBV28 and TRBJ2-1, with TRBD2 matching over 9 bases. CDR1 and CDR2 from the germline V gene are MDHEN and SYDVKM. Losses at the gene ends were 6 bases for V and 2 bases for J; bases not matched to a gene: 8. CDR3 length equals 16 residues. CDR3 loop: CASSRPGLATYNEQFF. The CDR3 coding sequence is TGTGCCAGCAGCCGCCCGGGACTAGCAACCTACAATGAGCAGTTCTTC.

This chain joins TRBV21-1 and TRBJ1-4. TRBV21-1 is a recognized pseudogene. The length of the CDR3 is 15 residues. CDR3 in DNA: TGTGCCAGCAGCAAAAGACGTCAGACTAATGAAAAACTGTTTTTT. It encodes CASSKRRQTNEKLFF.

This clonotype appeared many times. CDR3 in amino acids: CSVGSGNYEQYF. The CDR3 DNA sequence: TGCAGCGTTGGATCCGGGAACTACGAGCAGTACTTC. This chain joins TRBV29-1 and TRBJ2-5; D is possibly TRBD2 (5 bases). The J call is uncertain, as TRBJ2-7 better fits the DNA end. Germline CDR1 and CDR2: SQVTM and ANQGSEA. The CDR3 totals 12 residues.

Many counts were recorded for this clonotype. The gene calls are TRBV7-9 and TRBJ2-1, with D possibly matching TRBD2 (5 bases). The CDR3 runs to 17 residues. The germline V gene encodes CDR1 SEHNR and CDR2 FQNEAQ (reference sequence). V lost 5 bases, J lost 0 bases, and 17 bases lay in between. The CDR3 sequence: CASSPLLAPSSYNEQFF. The CDR3 bases are TGTGCCAGCAGCCCCCTCCTAGCCCCGAGCTCCTACAATGAGCAGTTCTTC.

The chain links TRBV9 to TRBJ1-1; tentative D call: TRBD1 (6 bases). The V and J ends lost 0 bases and 4 bases respectively, with 16 bases between them. CDR1 and CDR2 (germline): SGDLS, YYNGEE. The CDR3 covers 16 residues. CDR3 nucleotides: TGTGCCAGCAGCGTAGGCTCAGGGGTGATAGGCACTGAAGCTTTCTTT. Its protein product is CASSVGSGVIGTEAFF.